Each of the 10 T cell receptor beta chains below was sequenced from the same sample in a study of patients and donors after allogeneic stem cell transplantation. Each CDR3 protein gets one entry after TCRdb re-called the RT-PCR reads with MiXCR. The sample has about 960,000 distinct CDR3 sequences; about a sixth are singletons. Sequenced input: blood, either unsorted or a sorted T cell fraction (not recorded which). Source of these receptors: a human donor who was either an allogeneic HSCT recipient or a stem cell or donor lymphocyte infusion donor (not recorded which). It is not recorded whose cells these are; they may come from a transplant donor.

The V and J genes are TRBV6-5 and TRBJ2-2; D could derive from TRBD1 or TRBD2 (5 bases each). Germline V gene sequence: CDR1 MNHEY, CDR2 SVGAGI. V was cut by 0 bases and J by 8 bases, with 10 bases left in between. The CDR3 consists of 14 residues. The DNA of the CDR3 is TGTGCCAGCAGTTACTCGGGACCCGCGGGGGAGCTGTTTTTT. Translating it yields CASSYSGPAGELFF.

A few counts support this clonotype. This sequence joins TRBV5-1 and TRBJ2-3; possible D gene TRBD2, 5 bases. This CDR3 has 14 amino acids. Trimming left V 4 bases short and J 1 base short, with 10 bases between. CDR1 and CDR2 from the germline V gene are SGHRS and YFSETQ. The CDR3 loop is CASSPLEGTDTQYF. CDR3 sequence (DNA): TGCGCCAGCAGCCCCTTGGAGGGCACAGATACGCAGTATTTT.

This clonotype appeared a few times. The rearrangement uses TRBV12-3 or TRBV12-4 and TRBJ2-7; perhaps TRBD2 as D (5 bases). The CDR3 covers 14 residues. The V end lost 7 bases, the J end lost 2 bases, and 15 bases lay between the germline ends. The CDR3 nucleotides are TGTGCCAGCACTTCGGACTCTACCCCCTACGAGCAGTACTTC. Protein: CASTSDSTPYEQYF.

Only a few counts were recorded for this clonotype. At one boundary the junction diverges from the germline segment, which might be a read error. The chain recombines TRBV7-7 with TRBJ1-1; D perhaps matches TRBD1 (5 bases). There are 13 residues in the CDR3. Germline values: CDR1 SSHAT, CDR2 FNYEAQ (reference sequence). CDR3 region: CASSRTFGTEAFF. DNA of the CDR3: TGTGCTAGCAGTCGGACATTTGGCACTGAAGCTTTCTTT.

The V call is TRBV4-3, the J call TRBJ2-1; 16 positions match TRBD2. This CDR3 has 18 residues. CDR1 is LGHNA, CDR2 YSLEER, per germline. Germline trimming cut 4 bases from V and 7 bases from J; bases unmatched to any gene: 10. The CDR3 sequence: CASSLDGTSGGAGNEQFF. The CDR3 DNA sequence: TGCGCCAGCAGCCTAGATGGGACTAGCGGGGGGGCAGGGAATGAGCAGTTCTTC.

The rearrangement uses TRBV19 and TRBJ2-1; weak D call: TRBD1 (5 bases). The CDR3 covers 16 residues. The V end was cut by 5 bases, the J end by 4 bases, with 18 bases between. Germline loops: CDR1 LNHDA, CDR2 SQIVND (reference sequence). CDR3 region: CASSVDSHLDYNEQFF. CDR3 bases: TGTGCCAGTAGTGTCGACAGTCACCTAGATTACAATGAGCAGTTCTTC.

This chain links TRBV24-1 with TRBJ1-1, with 11 bases fitting TRBD1. This CDR3 region has 14 residues. Germline assignment: CDR1 KGHDR and CDR2 SFDVKD. Trimming took 4 bases from V and 5 from J; bases not matched to a gene: 2. The CDR3 nucleotides are TGTGCCACCAGTGACCGGGACAGGGGGACTGAAGCTTTCTTT. Translation gives CATSDRDRGTEAFF.

J is TRBJ2-1 and V is TRBV25-1, with a tentative D call TRBD2 (6 bases). From germline, CDR1 is MGHDK and CDR2 SYGVNS. The CDR3 loop spans 17 amino acids. V gave up 8 bases and J gave up 2 bases, with 22 bases separating them. In DNA form, the CDR3 reads TGTGCCAGCCATTTGGCCCAGAGGGAGGTGACCTACAATGAGCAGTTCTTC. It encodes CASHLAQREVTYNEQFF. The entire variable domain, with the rest obtained from reference TRBV25-1 and TRBJ2-1, is as follows: EADIYQTPRYLVIGTGKKITLECSQTMGHDKMYWYQQDPGMELHLIHYSYGVNSTEKGDLSSESTVSRIRTEHFPLTLESARPSHTSQYLCASHLAQREVTYNEQFFGPGTRLTVL.

In this sample, this clonotype turned up many times. This sequence joins TRBV21-1 and TRBJ1-2; TRBD1, the table's D call, was not compared with the DNA. TRBV21-1 is flagged as a pseudogene. CDR3 size: 16 residues. CDR3: CASSKGAGARRYGYTF. CDR3 coding DNA: TGTGCCAGCAGCAAGGGGGCGGGGGCCCGACGCTATGGCTACACCTTC.

This clonotype was detected many times. The genes are TRBV12-3 or TRBV12-4 and TRBJ1-1; 8 bases align to TRBD1. J lost 4 bases, V lost 5 bases, and 6 bases had no gene match. The CDR3 spans 14 residues. The CDR3 nucleotides are TGTGCCAGCAGTAGAGTCACAGGGGGCACTGAAGCTTTCTTT. The encoded protein is CASSRVTGGTEAFF.